This TCR beta chain was documented in a study of vaccination and CD4 T cells after COVID-19. This clonotype was detected a few times. No antigen is known for it. Sequence data for DNA of cultured CD4+ T cells were generated by the Oncomine TCR Beta short-read assay. TCRdb ran MiXCR on the PCR reads and lists one entry per CDR3 protein. This table has thousands of distinct CDR3 sequences, 30% to 35% appearing once. V shed 4 bases, J shed 3 bases, and the junction held 2 bases outside the gene matches. Per the germline V gene, CDR1 is MNHNS and CDR2 is SASEGT. This CDR3 spans 16 amino acids. The treatment is: roughly 11-day PBMC culture with coronavirus spike peptide pools or control peptides (ViraFEST assay).

This chain joins TRBV6-1 and TRBJ2-1; TRBD2 matches at 14 bases. This sequence was found in a human donor who had recovered from COVID-19. The specimen was CD4+ T cells from blood, cultured in vitro, collected after SARS-CoV-2 vaccination. CDR3 DNA sequence: TGTGCCAGCAGTGGCGGACTAGCGGGAGGCTACAATGAGCAGTTCTTC. As protein: CASSGGLAGGYNEQFF.